Shown below are 16 T cell receptor beta chains from a single sample sequenced in a study of CD8+CD57+ T cells in acquired aplastic anemia. The sequenced patients had an expansion of CD8+CD57+ cells seen by flow cytometry. The use of genomic DNA as template underpinned the TCR beta VDJ and CDR3 profiling. TCRdb re-derived calls from the reads in MiXCR, one entry per CDR3 protein. The sample has approximately 200,000 distinct CDR3 sequences, around 49% seen once. Material for sequencing was sorted CD4+, CD8+, or CD8+CD57+ T cells (not recorded which) from PBMCs. These receptors were collected from a human donor with aplastic anemia.

The chain carries TRBV3-1 and TRBJ1-1, with D perhaps matching TRBD1 (5 bases). V was clipped by 4 bases and J by 7 bases, with 16 bases between them. The CDR3 sequence is 14 residues long. Germline assignment: CDR1 LGHDT and CDR2 YNNKEL (reference sequence). The CDR3 nucleotides read TGTGCCAGCAGCCCCTCTGGAAGCGGGGGTGAAGCTTTCTTT. Protein product: CASSPSGSGGEAFF.

A few counts support this clonotype. V is TRBV6-6 and J is TRBJ1-4, with D hard to call. CDR3 length: 15 residues. Between the trimmed V and J ends, which lost 8 bases and 0 bases, there was a span of 13 bases. CDR1 and CDR2 from the germline V gene are MNHNY and SVGAGI (reference sequence). This CDR3 reads CASGRASATNEKLFF. CDR3 nucleotide sequence: TGTGCCAGCGGGAGGGCTTCTGCAACTAATGAAAAACTGTTTTTT.

The rearrangement joins TRBV20-1 to TRBJ2-1; D is possibly TRBD1 (6 bases). CDR1 and CDR2 (germline): DFQATT, SNEGSKA (reference sequence). The CDR3 consists of 13 residues. Trimming cost V 1 base and J 9 bases, with 13 bases left between them. CDR3 DNA sequence: TGCAGTGCTAGAGGACAGTTACAGGGTGAGCAGTTCTTC. Encoded protein: CSARGQLQGEQFF.

V is TRBV15 and J is TRBJ2-5; a possible D gene is TRBD1 (5 bases). V was clipped by 3 bases and J by 1 base, with 15 bases between them. Germline-derived CDR1 and CDR2 are LNHNV and YYDKDF (reference sequence). The CDR3 totals 16 residues. CDR3 region: CATSSLSLDSQETQYF. DNA for the CDR3: TGTGCCACCAGCAGCTTGTCCCTAGACAGCCAAGAGACCCAGTACTTC.

The rearrangement links TRBV15 to TRBJ1-1; TRBD1 is a possible D gene (5 bases). This CDR3 is built from 15 residues. The germline gives CDR1 LNHNV, CDR2 YYDKDF (reference sequence). V lost 5 bases to trimming and J lost 3 bases, with 16 bases between them. CDR3 amino acids: CATSEGRVYYTEAFF. The CDR3 DNA reads TGTGCCACCAGCGAGGGGCGGGTCTATTACACTGAAGCTTTCTTT. The full variable domain, rest sourced from reference TRBV15 and TRBJ1-1, is DAMVIQNPRYQVTQFGKPVTLSCSQTLNHNVMYWYQQKSSQAPKLLFHYYDKDFNNEADTPDNFQSRRPNTSFCFLDIRSPGLGDTAMYLCATSEGRVYYTEAFFGQGTRLTVV.

This clonotype was seen ten or more times. The chain has TRBV20-1 and TRBJ2-7, with a weak D call TRBD2 (5 bases). CDR1 DFQATT and CDR2 SNEGSKA come from the germline V gene (reference sequence). Trimming shortened V by 3 bases and J by 0 bases, and 15 bases separated the two germline ends. The CDR3 spans 15 residues. The CDR3: CSASPRTRDSYEQYF. The CDR3 DNA sequence: TGCAGTGCTAGCCCACGGACGAGGGACTCCTACGAGCAGTACTTC.

The CDR3 spells CASSLGTENYGYTF. The CDR3 DNA follows: TGTGCCAGCAGCTTAGGGACCGAGAACTATGGCTACACCTTC. The rearrangement uses TRBV7-3 and TRBJ1-2; the D gene is possibly TRBD1 (5 bases). Germline-derived CDR1 and CDR2 are SGHTA and FQGTGA. V lost 2 bases to trimming and J lost 2 bases, with 9 bases between them. The CDR3 contains 14 residues.

This clonotype has more than one count but fewer than ten. V gene TRBV15 combines with J gene TRBJ2-5; 7 nucleotides align to TRBD2. The CDR3 has 16 residues. The germline gives CDR1 LNHNV, CDR2 YYDKDF (reference sequence). V was pared by 0 bases and J by 4 bases, with 8 bases of the junction left unmatched. The CDR3 nucleotides read TGTGCCACCAGCAGAGATCGGGGCGGGAGTTCAGAGACCCAGTACTTC. This translates into CATSRDRGGSSETQYF.

V gene TRBV20-1 combines with J gene TRBJ1-1; 7 positions agree with TRBD1. With V trimmed by 1 base and J by 3 bases, 2 bases remained unmatched. This CDR3 has 13 residues. CDR1 and CDR2 from the germline V gene are DFQATT and SNEGSKA (reference sequence). CDR3 bases: TGCAGTGCTAGAGGACAGGGTTACACTGAAGCTTTCTTT. Residues: CSARGQGYTEAFF.

This clonotype was observed many times. This chain joins TRBV5-1 and TRBJ1-5; the match to TRBD1 covers 8 bases. This CDR3 is 14 amino acids long. The V and J ends lost 4 bases and 7 bases, in that order; junction bases with no gene match: 7. CDR1 is SGHRS and CDR2 is YFSETQ in the germline V gene. The CDR3 bases are TGCGCCAGCAGCCTTACAGGGGGAGGACAGCCCCAGCATTTT. This gives the protein CASSLTGGGQPQHF. The full variable domain, in which reference TRBV5-1 and TRBJ1-5 provide the parts outside the CDR3, is KAGVTQTPRYLIKTRGQQVTLSCSPISGHRSVSWYQQTPGQGLQFLFEYFSETQRNKGNFPGRFSGRQFSNSRSEMNVSTLELGDSALYLCASSLTGGGQPQHFGDGTRLSIL.

The CDR3 DNA reads as TGTGCCAGCAGCTTAACCAGGACTGAAGCTTTCTTT. Translating it yields CASSLTRTEAFF. The V gene is TRBV7-2, the J gene TRBJ1-1; D is unresolved. The CDR3 totals 12 residues. Germline CDR1 and CDR2: SGHTA and FQGNSA. V was trimmed by 2 bases and J by 5 bases, leaving 6 bases between them.

In its sample, this clonotype was seen many times. This chain connects TRBV12-3 or TRBV12-4 to TRBJ1-5; 7 bases map to TRBD1. Unmatched junction bases numbered 12, after V lost 6 bases and J lost 4 bases. The CDR3 loop spans 16 amino acids. The CDR3 DNA follows: TGTGCCAGCAGGCCAGACGCCGGGACAGCTAATCAGCCCCAGCATTTT. Translated: CASRPDAGTANQPQHF.

This clonotype occurred many times. This chain links TRBV2 with TRBJ1-4; TRBD1 might be the D (6 bases). CDR3 length: 13 amino acids. The germline CDR1 and CDR2 sequences are SNHLY and FYNNEI. Trimming left V 6 bases short and J 6 bases short, with 11 bases between. CDR3 nucleotide sequence: TGTGCCAGCAGAACAGGGTCCGATGAAAAACTGTTTTTT. This translates into CASRTGSDEKLFF.

This rearrangement joins TRBV4-1 to TRBJ2-7; TRBD1 is a possible D gene (6 bases). V lost 1 base and J 7 bases, leaving 17 bases between the germline ends. The CDR3 contains 15 residues. Germline CDR1 and CDR2: MGHRA and YSYEKL. CDR3 sequence reads: CASSQVRQGSREQYF. The CDR3 bases are TGCGCCAGCAGCCAAGTGAGGCAGGGGTCACGGGAGCAGTACTTC.

This clonotype was detected once. This chain joins TRBV10-3 and TRBJ2-7; the match to TRBD2 covers 8 bases. Germline V gives CDR1 ENHRY, CDR2 SYGVKD. V was clipped by 2 bases and J by 7 bases; unmatched bases: 7. CDR3 length: 14 amino acids. The CDR3 loop reads CAISEGGRSWEQYF. CDR3 nucleotide sequence: TGTGCCATCAGTGAGGGCGGGAGGTCGTGGGAGCAGTACTTC.

This clonotype appeared once. The rearrangement links TRBV19 to TRBJ1-2; no firm D call. Germline loops: CDR1 LNHDA, CDR2 SQIVND (reference sequence). The germline V and J ends were trimmed by 6 bases and 4 bases, with 15 bases remaining between them. This CDR3 comprises 14 residues. The CDR3 DNA reads TGTGCCAGTAGGTATGGAGTGGATATCTATGGCTACACCTTC. The encoded protein is CASRYGVDIYGYTF.